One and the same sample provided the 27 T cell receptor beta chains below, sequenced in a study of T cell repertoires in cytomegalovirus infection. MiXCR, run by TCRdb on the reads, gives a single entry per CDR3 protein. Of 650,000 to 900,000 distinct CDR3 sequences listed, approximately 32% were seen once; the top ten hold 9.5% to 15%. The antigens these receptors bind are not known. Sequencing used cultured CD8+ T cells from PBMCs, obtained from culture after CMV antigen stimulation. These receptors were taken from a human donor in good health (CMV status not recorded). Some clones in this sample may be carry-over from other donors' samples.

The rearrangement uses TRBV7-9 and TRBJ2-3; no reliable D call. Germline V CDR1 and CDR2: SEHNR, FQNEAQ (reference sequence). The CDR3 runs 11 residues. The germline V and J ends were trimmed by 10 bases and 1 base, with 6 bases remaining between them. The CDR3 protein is CATWGTDTQYF. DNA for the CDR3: TGTGCCACCTGGGGCACAGATACGCAGTATTTT.

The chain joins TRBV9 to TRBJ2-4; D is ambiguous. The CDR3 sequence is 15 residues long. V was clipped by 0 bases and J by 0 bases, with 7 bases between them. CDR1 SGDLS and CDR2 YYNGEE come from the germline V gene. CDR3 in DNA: TGTGCCAGCAGCGTAGGTCCGGGAGCCAAAAACATTCAGTACTTC. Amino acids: CASSVGPGAKNIQYF.

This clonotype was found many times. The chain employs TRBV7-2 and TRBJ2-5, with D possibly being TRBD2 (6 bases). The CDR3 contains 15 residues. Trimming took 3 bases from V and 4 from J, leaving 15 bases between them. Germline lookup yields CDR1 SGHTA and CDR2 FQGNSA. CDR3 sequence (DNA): TGTGCCAGCAGCTTTAAGGCTAGCGAGTCAGAGACCCAGTACTTC. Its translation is CASSFKASESETQYF. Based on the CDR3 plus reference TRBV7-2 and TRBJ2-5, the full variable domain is GAGVSQSPSNKVTEKGKDVELRCDPISGHTALYWYRQSLGQGLEFLIYFQGNSAPDKSGLPSDRFSAERTGGSVSTLTIQRTQQEDSAVYLCASSFKASESETQYFGPGTRLLVL.

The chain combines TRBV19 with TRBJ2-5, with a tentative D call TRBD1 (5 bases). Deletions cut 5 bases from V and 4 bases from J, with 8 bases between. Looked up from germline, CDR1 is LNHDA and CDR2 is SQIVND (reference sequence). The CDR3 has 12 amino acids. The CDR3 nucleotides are TGTGCCAGTAGTGGCCAGGGAGAGACCCAGTACTTC. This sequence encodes CASSGQGETQYF.

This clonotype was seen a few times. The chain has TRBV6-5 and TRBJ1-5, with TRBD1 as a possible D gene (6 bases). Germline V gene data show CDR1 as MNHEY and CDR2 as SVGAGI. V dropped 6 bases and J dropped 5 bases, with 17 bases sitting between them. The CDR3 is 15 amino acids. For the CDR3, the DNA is TGTGCCAGCAGGCCTCAGGGGCGAGTCGATCAGCCCCAGCATTTT. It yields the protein CASRPQGRVDQPQHF.

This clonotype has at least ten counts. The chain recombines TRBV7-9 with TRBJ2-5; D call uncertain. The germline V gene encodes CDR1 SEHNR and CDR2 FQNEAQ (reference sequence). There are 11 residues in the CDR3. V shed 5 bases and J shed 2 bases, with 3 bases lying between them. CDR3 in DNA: TGTGCCAGCAGCCAACAAGAGACCCAGTACTTC. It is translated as CASSQQETQYF.

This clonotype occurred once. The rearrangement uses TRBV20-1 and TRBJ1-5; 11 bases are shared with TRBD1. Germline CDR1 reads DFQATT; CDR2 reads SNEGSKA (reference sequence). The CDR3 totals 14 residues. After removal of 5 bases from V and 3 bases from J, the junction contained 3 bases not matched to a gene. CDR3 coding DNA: TGCAGTGCTCCGGGACAGGGGGACAATCAGCCCCAGCATTTT. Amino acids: CSAPGQGDNQPQHF.

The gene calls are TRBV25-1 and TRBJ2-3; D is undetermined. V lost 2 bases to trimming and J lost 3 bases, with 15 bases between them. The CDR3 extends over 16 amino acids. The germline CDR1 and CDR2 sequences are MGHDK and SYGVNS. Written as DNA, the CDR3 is TGTGCCAGCAGTGAAAACCCAGTGGTCGTAACAGATACGCAGTATTTT. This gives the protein CASSENPVVVTDTQYF.

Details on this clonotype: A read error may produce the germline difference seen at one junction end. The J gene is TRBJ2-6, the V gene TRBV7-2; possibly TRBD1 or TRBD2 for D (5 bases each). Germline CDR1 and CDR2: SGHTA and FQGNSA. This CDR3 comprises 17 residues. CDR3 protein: CASSLVGQGRRANVRTF. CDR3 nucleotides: TGTGCCAGCAGCTTAGTTGGGCAGGGCCGGCGGGCCAACGTCCGGACTTTC. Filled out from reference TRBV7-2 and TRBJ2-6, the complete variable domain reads GAGVSQSPSNKVTEKGKDVELRCDPISGHTALYWYRQSLGQGLEFLIYFQGNSAPDKSGLPSDRFSAERTGGSVSTLTIQRTQQEDSAVYLCASSLVGQGRRANVRTFGAGSRLTVL.

The DNA for the CDR3 is TGTGCCAGCACCTTGACAGGGTTATCCGGAGGCTACACCTTC. It codes for CASTLTGLSGGYTF. The chain uses TRBV2 and TRBJ1-2; TRBD1 aligns across 7 bases. The CDR3 is made up of 14 amino acids. The J segment lost 8 bases and the V segment lost 7 bases, leaving 13 bases of the junction unmatched. Germline lookup yields CDR1 SNHLY and CDR2 FYNNEI.

The DNA for the CDR3 is TGTGCCAGCAGTCCCTTTAGCGGGGAAAGCACCGGGGAGCTGTTTTTT. It codes for CASSPFSGESTGELFF. The V and J genes are TRBV27 and TRBJ2-2; 8 bases agree with TRBD2. Germline CDR1 reads MNHEY; CDR2 reads SMNVEV (reference sequence). Trimming removed 5 bases from V and 4 bases from J; junction bases left unmatched: 9. The length of the CDR3 is 16 residues.

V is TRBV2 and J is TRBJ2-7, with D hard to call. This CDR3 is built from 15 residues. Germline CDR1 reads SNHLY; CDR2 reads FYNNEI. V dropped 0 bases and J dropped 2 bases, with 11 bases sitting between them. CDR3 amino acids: CASSEARSLTYEQYF. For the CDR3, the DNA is TGTGCCAGCAGTGAAGCGCGGTCGTTGACCTACGAGCAGTACTTC. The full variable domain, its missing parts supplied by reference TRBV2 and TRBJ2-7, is EPEVTQTPSHQVTQMGQEVILRCVPISNHLYFYWYRQILGQKVEFLVSFYNNEISEKSEIFDDQFSVERPDGSNFTLKIRSTKLEDSAMYFCASSEARSLTYEQYFGPGTRLTVT.

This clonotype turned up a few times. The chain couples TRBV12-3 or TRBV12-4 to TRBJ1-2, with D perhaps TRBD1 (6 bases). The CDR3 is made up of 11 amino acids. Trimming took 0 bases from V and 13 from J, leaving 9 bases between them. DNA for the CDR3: TGTGCCAGCAGTTTAGCGGACAGCTGCACCTTC. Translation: CASSLADSCTF.

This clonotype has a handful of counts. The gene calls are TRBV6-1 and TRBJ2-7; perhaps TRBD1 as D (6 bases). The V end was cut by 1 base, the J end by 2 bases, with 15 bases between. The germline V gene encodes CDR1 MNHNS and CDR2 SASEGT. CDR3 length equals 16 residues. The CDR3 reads CASSEVGRGAPYEQYV. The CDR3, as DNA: TGTGCCAGCAGTGAAGTGGGCAGGGGTGCCCCCTACGAGCAGTACGTC.

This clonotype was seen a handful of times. CDR3 bases: TGTGCCAGCAGCTACACCGGGGAACGTGGTCAGCCCCAGCATTTT. Translating it yields CASSYTGERGQPQHF. The chain links TRBV6-1 to TRBJ1-5; the D is unclear. From germline, CDR1 is MNHNS and CDR2 SASEGT. With 6 bases removed from V and 6 bases from J, the gap between germline ends came to 18 bases. CDR3 size: 15 residues.

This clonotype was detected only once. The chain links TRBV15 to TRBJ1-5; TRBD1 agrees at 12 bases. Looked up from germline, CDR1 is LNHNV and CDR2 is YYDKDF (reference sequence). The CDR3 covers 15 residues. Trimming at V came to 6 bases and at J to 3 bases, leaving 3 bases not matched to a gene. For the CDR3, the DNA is TGTGCCACCAGGCGGGACAGGGGGCCCAATCAGCCCCAGCATTTT. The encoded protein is CATRRDRGPNQPQHF.

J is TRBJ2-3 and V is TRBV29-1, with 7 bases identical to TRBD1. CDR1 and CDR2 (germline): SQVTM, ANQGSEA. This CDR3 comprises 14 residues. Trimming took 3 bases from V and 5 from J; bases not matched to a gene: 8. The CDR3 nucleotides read TGCAGCGTTGATTCACAGGGGATGGGAGATACGCAGTATTTT. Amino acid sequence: CSVDSQGMGDTQYF.

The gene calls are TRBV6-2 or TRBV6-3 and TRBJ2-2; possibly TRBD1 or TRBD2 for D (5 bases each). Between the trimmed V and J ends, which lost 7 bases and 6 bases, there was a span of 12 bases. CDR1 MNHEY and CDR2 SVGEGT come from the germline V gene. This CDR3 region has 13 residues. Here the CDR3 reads CASNEMGAGELFF. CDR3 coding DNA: TGTGCCAGCAATGAAATGGGGGCCGGGGAGCTGTTTTTT.

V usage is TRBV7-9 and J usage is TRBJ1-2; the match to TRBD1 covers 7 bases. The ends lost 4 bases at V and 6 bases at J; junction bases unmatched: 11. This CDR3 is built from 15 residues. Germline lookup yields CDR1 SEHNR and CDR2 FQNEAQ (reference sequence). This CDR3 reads CASSSTGRKGDGYTF. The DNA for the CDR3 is TGTGCCAGCAGCTCGACAGGGAGGAAGGGCGATGGCTACACCTTC.

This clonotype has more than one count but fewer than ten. CDR3 sequence: CASSLTQYGTSYEQYF. The CDR3 DNA follows: TGTGCCAGCAGCTTAACGCAGTACGGGACCTCCTACGAGCAGTACTTC. This sequence joins TRBV7-9 and TRBJ2-7; D may be TRBD1 or TRBD2 (5 bases each). Germline lookup yields CDR1 SEHNR and CDR2 FQNEAQ (reference sequence). V shed 2 bases and J shed 0 bases, with 14 bases lying between them. The CDR3 is 16 residues long.

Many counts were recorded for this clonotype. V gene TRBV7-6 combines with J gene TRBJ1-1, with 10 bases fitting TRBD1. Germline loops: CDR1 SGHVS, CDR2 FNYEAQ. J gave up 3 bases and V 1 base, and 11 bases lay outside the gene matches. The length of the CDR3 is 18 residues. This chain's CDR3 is CASSLVGSTGGGYTEAFF. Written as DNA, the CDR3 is TGTGCCAGCAGCTTAGTAGGCTCGACAGGGGGCGGATACACTGAAGCTTTCTTT.

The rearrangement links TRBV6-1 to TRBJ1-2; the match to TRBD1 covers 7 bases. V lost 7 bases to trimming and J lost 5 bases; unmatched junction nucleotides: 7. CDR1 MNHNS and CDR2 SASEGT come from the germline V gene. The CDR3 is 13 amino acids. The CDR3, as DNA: TGTGCCAGCACCAACGACAGGGTGTATGGCTACACCTTC. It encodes CASTNDRVYGYTF.

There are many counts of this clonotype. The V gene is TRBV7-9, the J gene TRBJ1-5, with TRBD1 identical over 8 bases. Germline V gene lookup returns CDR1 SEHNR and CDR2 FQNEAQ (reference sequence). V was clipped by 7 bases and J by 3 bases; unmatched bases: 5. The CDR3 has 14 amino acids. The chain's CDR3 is CASTPDRVNQPQHF. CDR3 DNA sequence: TGTGCCAGCACCCCGGACAGGGTCAATCAGCCCCAGCATTTT.

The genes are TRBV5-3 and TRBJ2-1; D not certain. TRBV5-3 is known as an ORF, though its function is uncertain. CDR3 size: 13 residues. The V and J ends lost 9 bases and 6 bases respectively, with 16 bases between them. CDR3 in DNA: TGTGCCAACAGCTTAGGCGGAATCAATGAGCAGTTCTTC. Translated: CANSLGGINEQFF.

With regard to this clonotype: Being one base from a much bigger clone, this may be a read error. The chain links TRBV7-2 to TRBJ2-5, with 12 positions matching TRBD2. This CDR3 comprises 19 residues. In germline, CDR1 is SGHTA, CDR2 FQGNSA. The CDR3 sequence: CASSSPATSGGPIAETQHF. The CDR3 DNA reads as TGTGCCAGCAGCTCTCCCGCTACTAGCGGGGGGCCTATAGCGGAGACCCAGCACTTC. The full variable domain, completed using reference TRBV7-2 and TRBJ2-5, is GAGVSQSPSNKVTEKGKDVELRCDPISGHTALYWYRQSLGQGLEFLIYFQGNSAPDKSGLPSDRFSAERTGGSVSTLTIQRTQQEDSAVYLCASSSPATSGGPIAETQHFGPGTRLLVL.

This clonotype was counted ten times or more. This CDR3 reads CASSPPGQFLANVLTF. The CDR3 region has the DNA TGTGCCAGCAGTCCCCCGGGACAATTCCTTGCCAACGTCCTGACTTTC. The V call is TRBV12-3 or TRBV12-4, the J call TRBJ2-6; weak D call: TRBD1 (6 bases). The CDR3 runs 16 residues. The V end was cut by 5 bases, the J end by 7 bases, with 18 bases between.

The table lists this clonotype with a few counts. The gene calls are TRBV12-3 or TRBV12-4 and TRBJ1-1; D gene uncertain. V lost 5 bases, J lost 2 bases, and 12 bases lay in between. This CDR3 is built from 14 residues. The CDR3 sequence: CASSPHRLNTEAFF. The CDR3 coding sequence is TGTGCCAGCAGTCCTCACCGACTTAACACTGAAGCTTTCTTT.